Below, one TCR beta chain is given with its context. Clones were sequenced by immunoSEQ multiplex PCR, and TCRdb holds only the in-frame ones, with some missing. The sample carries tens of thousands of clones, 85% to 95% recorded once. This entry comes from a study of T cell changes during pregnancy in multiple sclerosis. V lost 1 base to trimming and J lost 4 bases, with 5 bases between them. The germline gives CDR1 LGHNA, CDR2 YNFKEQ. The CDR3 is made up of 13 amino acids. The sample here was CD8+ T cells from peripheral blood mononuclear cells, taken in the third trimester of pregnancy. The source of this sequence is a female donor in good health, enrolled as a control in a pregnancy study. The V call is TRBV4-2, the J call TRBJ2-1; no clear D. CDR3 region: CASSQGQYNEQFF. CDR3 DNA sequence: TGTGCCAGCAGCCAAGGGCAGTACAATGAGCAGTTCTTC.